Shown below are 21 T cell receptor beta chains from a single sample sequenced in a study of blood T cells in healthy people across ages (dated by TCRdb to the mid-2010s). The protocol used for the library was 5' RACE. Instrument used: Illumina HiSeq 2500. A second PCR of roughly 7 to 11 cycles was performed with a sample-barcoded 5' primer and a J-beta primer mix. TCRdb reprocessed the public reads (quality trimming at Q25 with fastp, clone calling with MiXCR) and kept in-frame beta chains. Entries are consolidated by CDR3 protein sequence, retaining the most common genes and DNA. This sample holds about 1,000,000 distinct CDR3 sequences; 40% to 50% were observed only once. The ten largest clones take up about 19% of the sample. The source material was blood. These receptors originate from an older woman in good health.

V usage is TRBV12-3 or TRBV12-4 and J usage is TRBJ2-5, with D tentatively TRBD1 (5 bases). The length of the CDR3 is 13 residues. The ends were cut back, 6 bases at V and 2 bases at J, with 10 bases in the middle. As DNA, the CDR3 is TGTGCCAGCAGGAAGGGGCCTCAAGAGACCCAGTACTTC. It encodes CASRKGPQETQYF.

The chain employs TRBV25-1 and TRBJ2-3, with no clear D. CDR1 and CDR2 from the germline V gene are MGHDK and SYGVNS. V lost 3 bases to trimming and J lost 1 base, with 11 bases between them. The CDR3 has 15 residues. The CDR3: CASSDTGSGTDTQYF. The DNA of the CDR3 is TGTGCCAGCAGTGACACTGGCAGCGGCACAGATACGCAGTATTTT.

On this clonotype: Just one base apart from a much larger clone, this may be a read error. This sequence joins TRBV29-1 and TRBJ2-3; D tentatively fits TRBD1 or TRBD2 (5 bases each). The CDR3 spans 13 residues. The V and J ends lost 3 bases and 3 bases respectively, with 10 bases between them. Germline V CDR1 and CDR2: SQVTM, ANQGSEA. The CDR3 spells CSVDGGGTDTQYF. Written as DNA, the CDR3 is TGCAGCGTTGACGGTGGGGGTACAGATACGCAGTATTTT.

This clonotype occurred a few times. This sequence joins TRBV21-1 and TRBJ2-5; TRBD2 reflects the table's D call only, with no check against the DNA. TRBV21-1 has pseudogene status. The CDR3 runs to 15 residues. CDR3 residues: CASRDALRGRMTQYF. CDR3 bases: TGTGCCAGCAGAGACGCCCTAAGGGGGAGGATGACCCAGTACTTC.

The J gene is TRBJ1-6, the V gene TRBV27; D gene unclear. Germline CDR1 is MNHEY and CDR2 is SMNVEV (reference sequence). V lost 8 bases, J lost 7 bases, and 9 bases lay in between. CDR3 length: 12 residues. The CDR3 bases are TGTGCCAGCGGTGAGATAAATTCACCCCTCCACTTT. It codes for CASGEINSPLHF.

The J gene is TRBJ2-1, the V gene TRBV9, with 7 positions matching TRBD2. Germline V gene lookup returns CDR1 SGDLS and CDR2 YYNGEE. With 4 bases clipped from V and 1 base from J, the junction kept 11 bases outside the gene matches. CDR3 length: 17 amino acids. The CDR3 reads CASSSLGLAASYNEQFF. For the CDR3, the DNA is TGTGCCAGCAGCTCCTTGGGGCTAGCGGCATCCTACAATGAGCAGTTCTTC.

The chain combines TRBV2 with TRBJ2-7; 12 bases align to TRBD2. V lost 4 bases and J lost 2; bases outside the gene matches: 6. This CDR3 has 16 residues. Germline loops: CDR1 SNHLY, CDR2 FYNNEI. The CDR3 nucleotides are TGTGCCAGCAGTGGGCTAGCGGGAGGGCTCCCCTACGAGCAGTACTTC. As protein: CASSGLAGGLPYEQYF.

The gene calls are TRBV4-2 and TRBJ1-4, with a weak D call TRBD1 (5 bases). V was shortened by 3 bases and J by 3 bases, with 5 bases between the two germline ends. This CDR3 is 13 amino acids long. Germline-derived CDR1 and CDR2 are LGHNA and YNFKEQ. Here the CDR3 reads CASSQGPNEKLFF. Written as DNA, the CDR3 is TGTGCCAGCAGCCAGGGACCTAATGAAAAACTGTTTTTT.

This clonotype has only a few counts. This chain connects TRBV28 to TRBJ2-7; D is ambiguous. CDR1 is MDHEN, CDR2 SYDVKM, per germline. Trimming cost V 8 bases and J 0 bases, with 14 bases left between them. The CDR3 runs to 14 residues. CDR3 sequence reads: CASGLAHSSYEQYF. CDR3 sequence (DNA): TGTGCCAGCGGGCTCGCCCATAGCTCCTACGAGCAGTACTTC.

CDR3 protein: CALGGNAWGTQFF. The CDR3 DNA reads as TGTGCTCTTGGAGGTAACGCGTGGGGGACCCAGTTCTTC. The V and J genes are TRBV28 and TRBJ2-1; D possibly uses TRBD1 or TRBD2 (5 bases each). The CDR3 has 13 amino acids. Germline V gene sequence: CDR1 MDHEN, CDR2 SYDVKM.

V is TRBV7-8 and J is TRBJ2-1; 9 bases fit TRBD1. Per the germline V gene, CDR1 is SGHVS and CDR2 is FQNEAQ. The J segment lost 6 bases and the V segment lost 5 bases, leaving 8 bases of the junction unmatched. This CDR3 is built from 15 residues. The CDR3 sequence: CASSLGQGTSNEQFF. Written as DNA, the CDR3 is TGTGCCAGCAGCCTCGGACAGGGGACAAGCAATGAGCAGTTCTTC.

The J gene is TRBJ2-5, the V gene TRBV29-1, with TRBD2 as a possible D gene (5 bases). V was pared by 4 bases and J by 5 bases, with 11 bases between. Per germline, CDR1 SQVTM and CDR2 ANQGSEA. This CDR3 contains 12 residues. CDR3 loop: CSVVVRGETQYF. CDR3 nucleotide sequence: TGCAGCGTTGTGGTACGCGGGGAGACCCAGTACTTC.

The rearrangement uses TRBV10-2 and TRBJ2-5, with TRBD1 matching over 11 bases. Losses at the gene ends were 7 bases for V and 5 bases for J; bases not matched to a gene: 6. Germline V gene data show CDR1 as WSHSY and CDR2 as SAAADI. The CDR3 loop spans 14 amino acids. CDR3 region: CASTGQGAWETQYF. As DNA, the CDR3 is TGCGCCAGCACCGGACAGGGGGCGTGGGAGACCCAGTACTTC.

The rearrangement uses TRBV4-2 and TRBJ2-1; 9 bases are a match to TRBD1. CDR3 length: 16 residues. V dropped 0 bases and J dropped 5; count of bases not matched to a gene: 5. CDR1 and CDR2 (germline): LGHNA, YNFKEQ. CDR3 nucleotide sequence: TGTGCCAGCAGCCAAGAAGTCGGGACAGGGAACAATGAGCAGTTCTTC. Translated, it gives CASSQEVGTGNNEQFF.

This chain joins TRBV29-1 and TRBJ2-5, with 7 bases identical to TRBD1. The J call may not be correct, given that the DNA end is closer to TRBJ2-7. The CDR3 totals 14 residues. Germline CDR1 is SQVTM and CDR2 is ANQGSEA. The CDR3 DNA reads TGCAGCGCCGGGACAGCCGGTAGTGTTCGCGAGCAGTACTTC. Translation: CSAGTAGSVREQYF.

This chain connects TRBV14 to TRBJ2-7; 10 positions agree with TRBD1. The J segment lost 6 bases and the V segment lost 2 bases, leaving 7 bases of the junction unmatched. The germline gives CDR1 SGHDN, CDR2 FVKESK. This CDR3 is built from 15 residues. CDR3: CASSQPGQGVREQYF. The CDR3 nucleotides are TGTGCCAGCAGCCAACCCGGACAGGGGGTCCGCGAGCAGTACTTC.

This CDR3 is CASRITGTGGQPQHF. Written as DNA, the CDR3 is TGCGCCAGCAGAATTACGGGGACAGGGGGTCAGCCCCAGCATTTT. This rearrangement joins TRBV4-1 to TRBJ1-5, with TRBD1 identical over 11 bases. Germline values: CDR1 MGHRA, CDR2 YSYEKL. The length of the CDR3 is 15 residues. V shed 6 bases and J 6 bases; nucleotides not matched to a gene: 7.

The rearrangement uses TRBV7-7 and TRBJ2-4; 12 nucleotides align to TRBD2. Matching the DNA end better, TRBJ2-5 makes the J call doubtful. The CDR3 covers 17 residues. From germline, CDR1 is SSHAT and CDR2 FNYEAQ (reference sequence). Here the CDR3 reads CASSSPTSGSGEETQYF. In DNA form, the CDR3 reads TGTGCCAGCAGCTCGCCGACTAGCGGGAGTGGGGAAGAGACCCAGTACTTC.

J is TRBJ1-5 and V is TRBV12-3 or TRBV12-4, with a possible D match to TRBD1 (5 bases). V dropped 5 bases and J dropped 6 bases, with 14 bases sitting between them. This CDR3 has 14 residues. CDR3 protein: CASSVMGVSQPQHF. CDR3 nucleotides: TGTGCCAGCAGTGTCATGGGGGTCAGTCAGCCCCAGCATTTT.

This clonotype was recorded a few times. The chain links TRBV6-1 to TRBJ2-5, with a weak D call TRBD2 (5 bases). V lost 5 bases, J lost 1 base, and 11 bases lay in between. Germline V gene data show CDR1 as MNHNS and CDR2 as SASEGT. This CDR3 comprises 14 residues. The CDR3 loop is CASSFAGVQETQYF. For the CDR3, the DNA is TGTGCCAGCAGTTTCGCCGGGGTCCAAGAGACCCAGTACTTC.

V gene TRBV6-5 combines with J gene TRBJ2-7; TRBD1 is a possible D gene (5 bases). Germline V gene lookup returns CDR1 MNHEY and CDR2 SVGAGI. V was cut by 2 bases and J by 7 bases, with 6 bases left in between. The CDR3 runs to 11 residues. In DNA form, the CDR3 reads TGTGCCAGCAGTTACGCAGGGGAGCAGTACTTC. Translating gives CASSYAGEQYF.